This TCR beta chain was obtained from a study of blood T cells in healthy people across ages. Concerning this clonotype itself: The junction and the germline gene differ at one end; a read error may be behind it.

The authors extracted at least 5 micrograms of total RNA per sample. Through a sample-barcoded 5' primer and a J-beta primer mix, a second PCR was run for about 7 to 12 cycles. TCRdb processed the 5' RACE reads anew with MiXCR; each CDR3 protein has one entry. The table records hundreds of thousands of distinct CDR3 sequences, around 42% of them present only once. The source material was blood. This TCR came from a man aged 55 to 70 in good health.

CDR3 amino acids: CASTPLLGNGANVPTF. The CDR3 DNA reads as TGTGCCAGCACCCCACTACTTGGGAATGGGGCCAACGTCCCGACTTTC. The gene calls are TRBV27 and TRBJ2-6, with TRBD1 as a possible D gene (5 bases). Germline CDR1 and CDR2: MNHEY and SMNVEV (reference sequence). The CDR3 has 16 residues.